This record covers a single T cell receptor (beta chain). Its target is unknown. This sample is drawn from a study of T cell repertoires in cytomegalovirus infection. Study results and limitations: It was HLA-C-restricted CMV-specific TCR beta clonotypes that dominated the response ex vivo.

Trimming pared 7 bases from V and 4 bases from J, leaving 6 bases between. This CDR3 contains 11 residues. Germline values: CDR1 LNHDA, CDR2 SQIVND (reference sequence). Via MiXCR, TCRdb re-called the reads, giving one row per CDR3 protein. The table records 700,000 to 850,000 distinct CDR3 sequences, around a third of them present only once. The material was cultured CD8+ T cells from PBMCs, obtained from culture after CMV antigen stimulation. This rearrangement joins TRBV19 to TRBJ2-3; D ambiguous. The receptor was derived from a human donor in good health (CMV status not recorded). Some clones in this sample may be carry-over from other donors' samples. CDR3 loop: CASTHSDTQYF. In nucleotides, the CDR3 is TGTGCCAGTACTCACTCAGATACGCAGTATTTT.